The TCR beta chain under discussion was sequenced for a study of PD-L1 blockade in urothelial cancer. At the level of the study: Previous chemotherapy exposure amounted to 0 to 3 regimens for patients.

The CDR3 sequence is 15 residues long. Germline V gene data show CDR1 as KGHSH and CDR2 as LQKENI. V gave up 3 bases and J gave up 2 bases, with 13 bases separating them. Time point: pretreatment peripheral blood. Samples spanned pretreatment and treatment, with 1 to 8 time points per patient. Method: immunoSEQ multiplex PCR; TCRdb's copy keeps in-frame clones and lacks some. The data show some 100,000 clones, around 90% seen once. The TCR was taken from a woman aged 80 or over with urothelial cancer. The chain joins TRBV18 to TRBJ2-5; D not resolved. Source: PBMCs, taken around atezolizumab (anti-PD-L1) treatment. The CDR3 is CASSPRPNPQETQYF. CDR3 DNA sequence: TGTGCCAGCTCACCCCGCCCTAATCCACAAGAGACCCAGTACTTC. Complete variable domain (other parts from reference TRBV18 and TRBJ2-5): NAGVMQNPRHLVRRRGQEARLRCSPMKGHSHVYWYRQLPEEGLKFMVYLQKENIIDESGMPKERFSAEFPKEGPSILRIQQVVRGDSAAYFCASSPRPNPQETQYFGPGTRLLVL.